This T cell receptor (beta chain) comes out of a study of blood T cell repertoires in COVID-19. Study details: Sites in the United States, Italy and Spain provided acute and convalescent COVID-19 samples. T cells, B-cell-depleted T cells, or PBMCs provided the cDNA or gDNA that served as material.

Clinical history as reported by participants underpinned cohort assignment. The V gene end was trimmed by 6 bases and the J gene end by 3 bases; junction bases not matched to a gene: 7. CDR1 is ENHRY and CDR2 is SYGVKD in the germline V gene. CDR3 length: 14 residues. This table comes from immunoSEQ multiplex PCR, and its TCRdb copy is limited to in-frame clones, with some not included. The sample records about 220,000 clones, roughly four fifths being singletons. The receptor's source is a woman aged 60-75 years who had recovered from COVID-19. V is TRBV10-3 and J is TRBJ1-1, with 7 bases lining up with TRBD1. Sequencing used PBMCs or T cells enriched from blood (not recorded which). CDR3 sequence: CAIRQQGRYTEAFF. CDR3 DNA sequence: TGTGCCATCAGACAACAGGGGAGGTACACTGAAGCTTTCTTT.